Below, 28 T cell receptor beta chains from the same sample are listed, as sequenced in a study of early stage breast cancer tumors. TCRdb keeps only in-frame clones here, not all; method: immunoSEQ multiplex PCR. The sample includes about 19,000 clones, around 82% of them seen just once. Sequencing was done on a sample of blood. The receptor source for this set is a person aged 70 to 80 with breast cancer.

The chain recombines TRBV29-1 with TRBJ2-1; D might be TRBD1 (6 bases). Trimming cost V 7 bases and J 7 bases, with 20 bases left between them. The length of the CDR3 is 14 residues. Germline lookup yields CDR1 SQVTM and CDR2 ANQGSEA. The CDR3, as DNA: TGCAGCGCCCACCGGGACACTGGTACGAATGAGCAGTTCTTC. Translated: CSAHRDTGTNEQFF.

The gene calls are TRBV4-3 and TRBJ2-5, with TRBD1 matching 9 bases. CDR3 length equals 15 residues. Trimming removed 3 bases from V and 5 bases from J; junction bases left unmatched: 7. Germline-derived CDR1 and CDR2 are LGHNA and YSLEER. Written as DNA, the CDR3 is TGCGCCAGCAGCCAGGGGACAGGGATGTGGGAGACCCAGTACTTC. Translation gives CASSQGTGMWETQYF.

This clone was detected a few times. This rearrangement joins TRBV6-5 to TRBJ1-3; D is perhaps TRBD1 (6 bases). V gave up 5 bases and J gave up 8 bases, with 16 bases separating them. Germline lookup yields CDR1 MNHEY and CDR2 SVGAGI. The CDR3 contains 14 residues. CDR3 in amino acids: CASSETQQGHTIYF. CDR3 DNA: TGTGCCAGCAGTGAGACCCAACAGGGACACACCATATATTTT.

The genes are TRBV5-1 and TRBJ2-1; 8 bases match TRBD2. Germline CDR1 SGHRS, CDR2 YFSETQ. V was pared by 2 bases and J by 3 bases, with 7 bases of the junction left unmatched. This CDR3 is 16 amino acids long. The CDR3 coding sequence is TGCGCCAGCAGCTTTGCCGGGGGGGGCTTCTACAATGAGCAGTTCTTC. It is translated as CASSFAGGGFYNEQFF.

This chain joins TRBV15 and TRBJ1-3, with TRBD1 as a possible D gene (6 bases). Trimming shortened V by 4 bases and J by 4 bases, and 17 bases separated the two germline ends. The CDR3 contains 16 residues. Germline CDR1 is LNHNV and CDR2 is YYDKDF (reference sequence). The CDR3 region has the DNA TGTGCCACCAGCAAAGCGGAGAGGACAGCCGGAAACACCATATATTTT. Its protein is CATSKAERTAGNTIYF. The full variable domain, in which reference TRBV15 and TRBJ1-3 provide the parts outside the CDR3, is DAMVIQNPRYQVTQFGKPVTLSCSQTLNHNVMYWYQQKSSQAPKLLFHYYDKDFNNEADTPDNFQSRRPNTSFCFLDIRSPGLGDTAMYLCATSKAERTAGNTIYFGEGSWLTVV.

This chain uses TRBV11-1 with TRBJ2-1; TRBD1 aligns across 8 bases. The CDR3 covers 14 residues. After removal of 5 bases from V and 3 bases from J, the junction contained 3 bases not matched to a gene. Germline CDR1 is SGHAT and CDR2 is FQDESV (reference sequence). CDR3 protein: CASSDRGRYNEQFF. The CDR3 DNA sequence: TGTGCCAGCAGCGACAGGGGCCGCTACAATGAGCAGTTCTTC.

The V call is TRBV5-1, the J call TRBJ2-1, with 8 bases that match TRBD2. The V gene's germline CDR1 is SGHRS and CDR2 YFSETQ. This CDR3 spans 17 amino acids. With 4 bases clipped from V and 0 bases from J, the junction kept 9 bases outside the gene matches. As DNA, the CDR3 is TGCGCCAGCAGCCCGTCACTAGCGGAGTACTCCTACAATGAGCAGTTCTTC. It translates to CASSPSLAEYSYNEQFF.

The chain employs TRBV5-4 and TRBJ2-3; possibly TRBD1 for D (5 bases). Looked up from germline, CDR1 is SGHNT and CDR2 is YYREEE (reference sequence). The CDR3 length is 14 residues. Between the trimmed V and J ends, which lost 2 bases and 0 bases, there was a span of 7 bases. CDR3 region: CASSFDSSTDTQYF. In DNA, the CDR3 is TGTGCCAGCAGCTTTGACAGTAGCACAGATACGCAGTATTTT. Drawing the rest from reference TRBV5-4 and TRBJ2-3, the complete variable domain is ETGVTQSPTHLIKTRGQQVTLRCSSQSGHNTVSWYQQALGQGPQFIFQYYREEENGRGNFPPRFSGLQFPNYSSELNVNALELDDSALYLCASSFDSSTDTQYFGPGTRLTVL.

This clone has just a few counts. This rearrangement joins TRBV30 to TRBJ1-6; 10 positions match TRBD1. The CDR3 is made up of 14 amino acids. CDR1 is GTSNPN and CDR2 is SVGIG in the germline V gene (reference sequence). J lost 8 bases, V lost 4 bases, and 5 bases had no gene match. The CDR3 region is CAWTPDRGYSPLHF. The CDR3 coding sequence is TGTGCCTGGACCCCGGACAGGGGGTATTCACCCCTCCACTTT.

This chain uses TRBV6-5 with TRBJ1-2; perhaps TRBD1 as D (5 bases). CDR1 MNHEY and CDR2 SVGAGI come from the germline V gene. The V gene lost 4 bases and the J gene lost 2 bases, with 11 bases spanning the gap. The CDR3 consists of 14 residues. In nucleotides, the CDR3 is TGTGCCAGCAGTTCTCACAGGAACAACTATGGCTACACCTTC. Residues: CASSSHRNNYGYTF.

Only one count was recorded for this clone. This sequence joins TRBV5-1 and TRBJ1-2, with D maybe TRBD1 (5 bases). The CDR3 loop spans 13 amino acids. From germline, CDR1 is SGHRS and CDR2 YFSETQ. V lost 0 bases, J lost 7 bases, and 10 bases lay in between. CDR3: CASSLDPGGGYTF. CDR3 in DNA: TGCGCCAGCAGCTTGGACCCCGGGGGTGGCTACACCTTC.

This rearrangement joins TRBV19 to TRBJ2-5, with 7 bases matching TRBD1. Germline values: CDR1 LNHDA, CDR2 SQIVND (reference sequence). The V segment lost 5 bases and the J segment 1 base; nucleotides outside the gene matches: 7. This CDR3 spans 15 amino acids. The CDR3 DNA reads TGTGCCAGTAGTCGAGACGGGACAGCCCAAGAGACCCAGTACTTC. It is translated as CASSRDGTAQETQYF.

CDR3 sequence reads: CASSLSLIDNEQFF. The CDR3 coding sequence is TGTGCCAGCAGCTTAAGTCTAATAGACAATGAGCAGTTCTTC. The chain joins TRBV11-3 to TRBJ2-1, with no clear D. CDR1 and CDR2 (germline): SGHNT, YENEEA. CDR3 length: 14 residues. Trimming took off 2 bases at V and 5 bases at J, with 10 bases between the two ends.

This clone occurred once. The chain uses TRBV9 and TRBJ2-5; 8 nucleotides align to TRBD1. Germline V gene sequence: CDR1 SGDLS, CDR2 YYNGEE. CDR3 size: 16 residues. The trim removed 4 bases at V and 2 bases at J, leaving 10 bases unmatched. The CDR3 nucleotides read TGTGCCAGCAGCCCCGGGACAGGTAGTACGCAAGAGACCCAGTACTTC. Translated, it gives CASSPGTGSTQETQYF.

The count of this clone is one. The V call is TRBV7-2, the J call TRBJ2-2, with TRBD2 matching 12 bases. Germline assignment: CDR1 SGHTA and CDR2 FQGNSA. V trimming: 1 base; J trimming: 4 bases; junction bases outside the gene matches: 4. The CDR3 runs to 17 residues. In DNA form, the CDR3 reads TGTGCCAGCAGCTTAGGCGGACTAGCGGGGACCACCGGGGAGCTGTTTTTT. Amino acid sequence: CASSLGGLAGTTGELFF.

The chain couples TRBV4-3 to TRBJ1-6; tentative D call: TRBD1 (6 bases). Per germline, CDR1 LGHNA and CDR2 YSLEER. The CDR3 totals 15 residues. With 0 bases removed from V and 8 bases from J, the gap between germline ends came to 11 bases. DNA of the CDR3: TGCGCCAGCAGCCAAGAGCCACAGGGTTATTCACCCCTCCACTTT. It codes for CASSQEPQGYSPLHF.

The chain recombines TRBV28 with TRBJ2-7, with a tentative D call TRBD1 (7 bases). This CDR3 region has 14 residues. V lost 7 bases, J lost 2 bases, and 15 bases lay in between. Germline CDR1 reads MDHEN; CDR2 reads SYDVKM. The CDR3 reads CASTPPRGAYEQYF. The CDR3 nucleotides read TGTGCCAGCACCCCCCCCAGGGGGGCCTACGAGCAGTACTTC.

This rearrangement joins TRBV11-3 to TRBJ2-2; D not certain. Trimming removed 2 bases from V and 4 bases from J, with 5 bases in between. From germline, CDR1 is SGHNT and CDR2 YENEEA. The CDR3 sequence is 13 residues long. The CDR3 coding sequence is TGTGCCAGCAGCTTACTCCCCACCGGGGAGCTGTTTTTT. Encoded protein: CASSLLPTGELFF.

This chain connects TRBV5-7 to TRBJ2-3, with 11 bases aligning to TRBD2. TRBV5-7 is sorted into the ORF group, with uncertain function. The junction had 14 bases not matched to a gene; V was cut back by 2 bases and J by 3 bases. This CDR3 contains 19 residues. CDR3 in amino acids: CASSLGSSGGPWETDTQYF. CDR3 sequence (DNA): TGTGCCAGCAGCTTAGGGTCTAGCGGGGGGCCGTGGGAAACAGATACGCAGTATTTT.

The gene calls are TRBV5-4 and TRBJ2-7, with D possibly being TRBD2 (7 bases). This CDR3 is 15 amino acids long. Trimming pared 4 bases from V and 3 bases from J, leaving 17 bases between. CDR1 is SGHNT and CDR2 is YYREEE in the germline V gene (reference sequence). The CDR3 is CASSIGGLAGYEQYF. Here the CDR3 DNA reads TGTGCCAGCAGCATCGGGGGGCTCGCGGGCTACGAGCAGTACTTC.

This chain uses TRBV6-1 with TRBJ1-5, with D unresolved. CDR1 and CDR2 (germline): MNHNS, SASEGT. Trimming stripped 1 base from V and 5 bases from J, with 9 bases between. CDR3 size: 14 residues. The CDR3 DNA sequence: TGTGCCAGCAGTGAAGACAGAACTTATCAGCCCCAGCATTTT. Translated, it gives CASSEDRTYQPQHF.

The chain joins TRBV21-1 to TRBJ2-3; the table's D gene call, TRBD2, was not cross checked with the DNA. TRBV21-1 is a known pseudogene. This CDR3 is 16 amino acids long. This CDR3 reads CASSCGGEHWTDTQYF. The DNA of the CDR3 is TGTGCCAGCAGCTGCGGGGGGGAACATTGGACAGATACGCAGTATTTT.

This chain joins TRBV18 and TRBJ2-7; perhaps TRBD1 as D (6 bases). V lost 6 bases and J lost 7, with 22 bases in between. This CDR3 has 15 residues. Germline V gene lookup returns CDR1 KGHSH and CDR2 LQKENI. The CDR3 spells CASSRLPRGPGEQYF. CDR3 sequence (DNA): TGTGCCAGCTCCCGCCTCCCCAGGGGACCAGGGGAGCAGTACTTC.

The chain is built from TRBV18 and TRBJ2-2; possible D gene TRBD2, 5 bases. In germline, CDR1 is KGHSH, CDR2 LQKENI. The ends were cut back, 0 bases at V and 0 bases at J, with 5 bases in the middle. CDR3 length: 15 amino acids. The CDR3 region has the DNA TGTGCCAGCTCACCACCGGGAGCGAACACCGGGGAGCTGTTTTTT. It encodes CASSPPGANTGELFF.

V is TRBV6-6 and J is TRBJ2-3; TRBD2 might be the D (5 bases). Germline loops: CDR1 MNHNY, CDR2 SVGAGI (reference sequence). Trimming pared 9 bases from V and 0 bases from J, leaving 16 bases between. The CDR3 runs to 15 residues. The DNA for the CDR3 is TGTGCCAGTAAAGCGGTAGAGTATAGCACAGATACGCAGTATTTT. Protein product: CASKAVEYSTDTQYF.

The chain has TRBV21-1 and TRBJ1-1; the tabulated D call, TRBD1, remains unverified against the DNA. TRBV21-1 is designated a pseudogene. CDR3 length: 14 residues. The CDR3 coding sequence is TGTGCCAGCAGCTTAAAGACAGGGAACACTGAAGCTTTCTTT. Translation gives CASSLKTGNTEAFF.

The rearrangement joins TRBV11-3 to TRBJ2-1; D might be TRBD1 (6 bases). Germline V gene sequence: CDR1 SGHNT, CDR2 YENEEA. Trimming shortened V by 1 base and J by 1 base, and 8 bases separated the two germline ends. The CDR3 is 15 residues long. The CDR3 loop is CASSLGTGSYNEQFF. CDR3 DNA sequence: TGTGCCAGCAGCTTAGGCACAGGGTCCTACAATGAGCAGTTCTTC.

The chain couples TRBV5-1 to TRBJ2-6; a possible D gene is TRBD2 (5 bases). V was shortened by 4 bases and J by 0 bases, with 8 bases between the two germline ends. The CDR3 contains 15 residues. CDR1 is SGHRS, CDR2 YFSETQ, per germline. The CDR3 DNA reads TGCGCCAGCAGCCACAGCGGCTCTGGGGCCAACGTCCTGACTTTC. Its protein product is CASSHSGSGANVLTF.